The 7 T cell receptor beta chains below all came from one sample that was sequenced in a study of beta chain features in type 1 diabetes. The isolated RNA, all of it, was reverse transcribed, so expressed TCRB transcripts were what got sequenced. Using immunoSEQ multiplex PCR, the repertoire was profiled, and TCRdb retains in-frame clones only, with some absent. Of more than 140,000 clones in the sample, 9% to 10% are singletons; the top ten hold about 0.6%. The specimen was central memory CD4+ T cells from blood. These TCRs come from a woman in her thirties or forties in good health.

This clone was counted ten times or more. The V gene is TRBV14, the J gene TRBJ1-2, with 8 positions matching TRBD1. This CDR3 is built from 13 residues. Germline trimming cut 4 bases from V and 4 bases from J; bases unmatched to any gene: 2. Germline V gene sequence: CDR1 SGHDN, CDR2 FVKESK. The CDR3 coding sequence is TGTGCCAGCAGCCTCGGACAGGGCTATGGCTACACCTTC. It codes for CASSLGQGYGYTF.

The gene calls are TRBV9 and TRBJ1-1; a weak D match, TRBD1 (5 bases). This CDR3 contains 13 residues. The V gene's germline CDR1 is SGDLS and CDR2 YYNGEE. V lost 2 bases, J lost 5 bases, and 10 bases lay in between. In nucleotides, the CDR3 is TGTGCCAGCAGCGTCGAAAGGGGAACTGAAGCTTTCTTT. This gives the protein CASSVERGTEAFF.

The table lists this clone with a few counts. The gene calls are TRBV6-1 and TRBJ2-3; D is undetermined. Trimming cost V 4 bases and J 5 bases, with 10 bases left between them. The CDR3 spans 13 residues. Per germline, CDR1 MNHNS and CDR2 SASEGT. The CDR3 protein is CASSAVYRDTQYF. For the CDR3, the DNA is TGTGCCAGCAGTGCGGTTTATCGAGATACGCAGTATTTT.

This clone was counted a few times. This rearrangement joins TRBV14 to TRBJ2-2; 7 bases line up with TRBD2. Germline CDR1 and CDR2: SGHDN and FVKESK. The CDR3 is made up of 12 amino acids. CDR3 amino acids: CVGGFVTGELFF. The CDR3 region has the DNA TGTGTCGGGGGGTTCGTCACCGGGGAGCTGTTTTTT. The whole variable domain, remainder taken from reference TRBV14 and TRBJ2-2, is EAGVTQFPSHSVIEKGQTVTLRCDPISGHDNLYWYRRVMGKEIKFLLHFVKESKQDESGMPNNRFLAERTGGTYSTLKVQPAELEDSGVYFCVGGFVTGELFFGEGSRLTVL.

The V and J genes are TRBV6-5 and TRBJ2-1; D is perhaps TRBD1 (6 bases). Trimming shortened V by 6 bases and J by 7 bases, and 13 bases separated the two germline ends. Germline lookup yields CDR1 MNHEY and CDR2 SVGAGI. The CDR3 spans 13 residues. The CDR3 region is CASSKSGTNEQFF. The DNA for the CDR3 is TGTGCCAGCAGCAAGAGTGGGACAAATGAGCAGTTCTTC.

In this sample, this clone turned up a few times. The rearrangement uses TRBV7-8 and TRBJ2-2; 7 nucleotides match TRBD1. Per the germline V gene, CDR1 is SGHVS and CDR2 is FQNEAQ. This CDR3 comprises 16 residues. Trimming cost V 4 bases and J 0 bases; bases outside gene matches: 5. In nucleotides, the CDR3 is TGTGCCAGCAGCTCACAGGGGCCCGCGAACACCGGGGAGCTGTTTTTT. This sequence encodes CASSSQGPANTGELFF.

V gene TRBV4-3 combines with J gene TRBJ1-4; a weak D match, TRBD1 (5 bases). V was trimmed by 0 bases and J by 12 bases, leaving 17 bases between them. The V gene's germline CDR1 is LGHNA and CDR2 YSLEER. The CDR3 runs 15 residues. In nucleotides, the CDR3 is TGCGCCAGCAGCCAAGAGGGAGGGTTTTGGGGGGAACTGTTTTTT. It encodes CASSQEGGFWGELFF.